The TCR beta chain described here comes from a study of T cell clonality in common variable immunodeficiency. Notes on the study in general: TCRbeta clonality was increased in CVID versus healthy controls. In common variable immunodeficiency, TCR beta chains reportedly carried fewer deletions and N-nucleotide insertions.

The J segment lost 3 bases and the V segment lost 5 bases, leaving 6 bases of the junction unmatched. This CDR3 has 15 amino acids. CDR1 and CDR2 (germline): SGHVS, FQNEAQ. The table came from immunoSEQ multiplex PCR; TCRdb's copy has only in-frame clones and leaves some out. Altogether about 50,000 clones were found in the sample, and no singletons occur. Donors gave roughly 5 to 8 ml heparinized peripheral whole blood. Points on this clone: Its antigen is unidentified. The sequence runs out 3 residues before the end of the CDR3; the remainder is reconstructed from the germline J gene.

The material sequenced was peripheral blood mononuclear cells. The receptor was derived from a person aged 18 to 75 in good health. The chain couples TRBV7-8 to TRBJ1-5; TRBD1 aligns across 8 bases. CDR3 amino acids: CASSRYRGNNQPQHF. CDR3 bases read: TGTGCCAGCAGCCGGTACAGGGGGAACAATCAGCCC.